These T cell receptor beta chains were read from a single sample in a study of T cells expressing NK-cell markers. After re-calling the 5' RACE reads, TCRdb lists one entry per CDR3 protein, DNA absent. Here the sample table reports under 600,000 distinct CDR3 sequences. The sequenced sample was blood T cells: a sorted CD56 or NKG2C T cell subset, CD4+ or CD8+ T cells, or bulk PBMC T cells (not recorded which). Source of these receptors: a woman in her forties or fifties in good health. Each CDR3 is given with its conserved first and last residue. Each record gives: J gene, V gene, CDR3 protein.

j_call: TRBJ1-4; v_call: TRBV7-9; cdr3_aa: CASSLDFLGTAREKLFF
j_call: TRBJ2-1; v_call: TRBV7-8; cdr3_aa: CASSPRGLAGTSSYNEQFF
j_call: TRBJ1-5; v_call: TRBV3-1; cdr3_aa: CASSHADRGYQPQHF
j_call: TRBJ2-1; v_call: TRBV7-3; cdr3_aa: CASGGSNEQFF
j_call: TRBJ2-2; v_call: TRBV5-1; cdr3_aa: CASSPWTSGRQYTGELFF
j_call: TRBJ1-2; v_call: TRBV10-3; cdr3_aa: CAISESIQDGYTF
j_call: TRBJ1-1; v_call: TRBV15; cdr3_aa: CATSRGQVSTEAFF
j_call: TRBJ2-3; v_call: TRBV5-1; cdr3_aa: CASSLGRGTSSPSQYF
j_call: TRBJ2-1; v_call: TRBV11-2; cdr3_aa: CASSSPLAEVNEQFF
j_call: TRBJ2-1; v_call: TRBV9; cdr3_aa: CASSVGFLAWEQFF
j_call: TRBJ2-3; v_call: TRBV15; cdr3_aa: CATSRDTAGTTDTQYF
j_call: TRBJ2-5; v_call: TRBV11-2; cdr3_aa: CASSLTSGTQYF
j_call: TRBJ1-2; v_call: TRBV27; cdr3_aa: CASAGGAYGYTF
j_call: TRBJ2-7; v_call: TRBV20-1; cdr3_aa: CSAKVRGGEQYF
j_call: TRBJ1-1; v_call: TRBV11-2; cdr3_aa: CASTSLRTHEAFF
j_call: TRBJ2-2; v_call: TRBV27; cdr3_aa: CASSSSLTGELFF
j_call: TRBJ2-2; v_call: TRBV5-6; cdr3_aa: CASLRLVYPGELFF
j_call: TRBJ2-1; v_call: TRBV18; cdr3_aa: CASSPGAGQYNEQFF
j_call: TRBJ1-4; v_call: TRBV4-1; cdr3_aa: CASSQVGRGPNEKLFF
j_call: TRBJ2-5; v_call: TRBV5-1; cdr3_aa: CASSLGLQGGETQYF
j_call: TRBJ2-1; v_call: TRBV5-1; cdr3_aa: CASSSTGTPSYNEQFF
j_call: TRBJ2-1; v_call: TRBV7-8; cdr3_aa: CASRGREGRNEQFF
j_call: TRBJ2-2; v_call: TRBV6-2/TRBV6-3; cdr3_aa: CASSYVTANTGELFF
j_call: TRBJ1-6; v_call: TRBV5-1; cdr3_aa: CASSQTGSASPLHF
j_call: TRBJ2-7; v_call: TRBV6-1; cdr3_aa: CASSDPRLAGGPREQYF
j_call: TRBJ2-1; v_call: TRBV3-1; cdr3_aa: CASGILADNEQFF
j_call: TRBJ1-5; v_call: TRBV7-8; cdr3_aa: CASSLIGPQPQHF
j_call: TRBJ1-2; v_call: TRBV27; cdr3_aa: CASSGNPGYYGYTF
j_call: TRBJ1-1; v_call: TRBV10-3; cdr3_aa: CAISGGGEGTEAFF